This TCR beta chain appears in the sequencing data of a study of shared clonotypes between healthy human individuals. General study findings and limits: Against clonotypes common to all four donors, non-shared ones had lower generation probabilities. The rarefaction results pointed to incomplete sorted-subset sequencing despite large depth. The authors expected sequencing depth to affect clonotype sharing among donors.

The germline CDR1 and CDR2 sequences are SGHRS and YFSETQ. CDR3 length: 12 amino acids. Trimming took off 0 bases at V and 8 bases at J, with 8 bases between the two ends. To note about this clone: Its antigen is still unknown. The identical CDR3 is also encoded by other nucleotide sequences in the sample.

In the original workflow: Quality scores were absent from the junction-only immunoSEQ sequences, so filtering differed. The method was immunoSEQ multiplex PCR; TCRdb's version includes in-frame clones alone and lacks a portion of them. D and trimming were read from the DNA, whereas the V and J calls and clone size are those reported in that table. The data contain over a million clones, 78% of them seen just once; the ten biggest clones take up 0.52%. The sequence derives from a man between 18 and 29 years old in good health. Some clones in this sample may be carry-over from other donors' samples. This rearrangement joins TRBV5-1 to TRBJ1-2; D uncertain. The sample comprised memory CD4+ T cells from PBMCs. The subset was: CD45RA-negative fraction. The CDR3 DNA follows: TGCGCCAGCAGCTTGGATGGTAACGGCTACACCTTC. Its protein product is CASSLDGNGYTF. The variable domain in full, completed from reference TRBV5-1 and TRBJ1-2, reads KAGVTQTPRYLIKTRGQQVTLSCSPISGHRSVSWYQQTPGQGLQFLFEYFSETQRNKGNFPGRFSGRQFSNSRSEMNVSTLELGDSALYLCASSLDGNGYTFGSGTRLTVV.